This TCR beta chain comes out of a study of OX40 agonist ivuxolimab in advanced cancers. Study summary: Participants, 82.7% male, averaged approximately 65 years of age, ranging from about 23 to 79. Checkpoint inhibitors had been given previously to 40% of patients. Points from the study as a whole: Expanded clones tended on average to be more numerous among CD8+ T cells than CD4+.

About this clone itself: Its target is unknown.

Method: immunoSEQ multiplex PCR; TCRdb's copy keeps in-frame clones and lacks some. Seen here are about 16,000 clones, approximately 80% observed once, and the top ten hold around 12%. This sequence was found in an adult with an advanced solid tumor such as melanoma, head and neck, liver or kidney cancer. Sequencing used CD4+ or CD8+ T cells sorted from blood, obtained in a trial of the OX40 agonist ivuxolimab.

The chain's CDR3 is CAWSFDGRANYGYTF. CDR3 nucleotides: TGTGCCTGGAGTTTTGATGGCAGAGCTAACTATGGCTACACCTTC. The rearrangement joins TRBV30 to TRBJ1-2; D not certain. The V end was cut by 2 bases, the J end by 0 bases, with 13 bases between. The germline CDR1 and CDR2 sequences are GTSNPN and SVGIG (reference sequence). The CDR3 contains 15 residues. The whole variable domain, remainder taken from reference TRBV30 and TRBJ1-2, is SQTIHQWPATLVQPVGSPLSLECTVEGTSNPNLYWYRQAAGRGLQLLFYSVGIGQISSEVPQNLSASRPQDRQFILSSKKLLLSDSGFYLCAWSFDGRANYGYTFGSGTRLTVV.